The present T cell receptor beta chain was sequenced within a study of regulatory T cells in long-lasting Graves disease (dated by TCRdb to 2020 to 2023). Regarding the complete study: Newly diagnosed Graves' disease patients had taken antithyroid drugs for less than 3 months. A total of 33 samples underwent TCR sequencing, from roughly 13 patients with persistent Graves' disease and 20 patients with newly diagnosed Graves' disease. The study took place in China and was registered as a clinical trial. Patients with persistent Graves' disease were compared with patients with newly diagnosed Graves' disease using TCR sequencing and RNA sequencing of peripheral blood. What the study reported, not specific to this receptor: Preferential use of TRBV28, TRBJ1-2 and TRBJ2-5 was observed in persistent disease, whereas TRBV20-1 and TRBJ2-1 were favored in newly diagnosed disease. The small sample size was acknowledged by the authors as a limitation that may reduce accuracy. Compared with newly diagnosed patients, persistent Graves' disease patients had lower TCR Shannon entropy and fewer highly expanded clones, which suggests clonal expansion. Sequencing and analysis were restricted to the TCR beta chain. Peripheral blood alone was examined, since thyroid tissue, which constituted the primary lesion, could not be accessed. A larger number of public clonotypes was shared among persistent patients (around 3,000) than among newly diagnosed patients (about 990).

From the cysteine through the phenylalanine, the CDR3 covers 13 amino acids. The read is trimmed to its CDR3 DNA, 39 bases read in frame from base 1. As encoded in the germline V gene, CDR1 is MNHNS while CDR2 is SASEGT. V and J lose 5 bases and 9 bases, and a span of 16 bases separates them. A word on this clonotype: Its cognate antigen has yet to be identified. No clone much larger than this one lies a single base away; base qualities are absent.

To prepare the library, multiplex PCR was applied. Sequencer: Illumina HiSeq 4000. To build TCR beta libraries, CDR3 regions were amplified by Arm-PCR using iRepertoire HTBI primers. PCR products were gel purified before sequencing. The study's processing was this. Gene usage analysis of CDR3 amino acid clonotypes relied on the approximately 60 TRBV and 14 TRBJ segments identified across samples. Filtered high-quality paired reads were merged into contigs using COPE and FqMerger. BLAST was used to align contigs to IMGT TRBV, TRBD and TRBJ reference genes, with CDR3 defined following IMGT. Highly expanded clones were defined as clonotypes with a frequency above 0.1%. Shannon entropy served as the measure of repertoire diversity, while the Gini coefficient captured V-J evenness. A clonotype found in more than one individual was treated as public. TCRdb's own reprocessing of the public reads used fastp at Q25 and MiXCR and kept productive beta chains. Each CDR3 protein gets just one entry, which takes the most common genes and DNA from the rows behind it. The V and J calls and clone size come from TCRdb's table, not from the authors' own analysis. A total of around 500,000 distinct CDR3 sequences appear in this sample, more than 10% of them only once. The ten biggest clones cover roughly 9.3% of the sample.

The time point tag for this specimen amounts to: newly diagnosed GD, antithyroid drugs for less than 3 months. For both TCR sequencing and RNA sequencing, RNA was extracted from PBMCs using TRIzol. The diagnosis of Graves' disease was made according to American Thyroid Association guidelines. The patients came from an endocrinology department in Xi'an, China. Each patient gave 7 to 9.5 milliliters of peripheral blood, collected in an EDTA anticoagulant tube. Ficoll Paque Plus density gradient separation was used to isolate PBMCs, and no further T cell sorting was done. An Agilent 2100 Bioanalyzer and agarose gel were used to check RNA quality, and a NanoDrop 2000 was used to measure RNA concentration. The same sample was also studied in work on T cells in Graves' hyperthyroidism and ophthalmopathy. As noted in the second study: Stable Graves' hyperthyroidism was defined as the absence of progression to ophthalmopathy over 18 months of follow-up. Hyperthyroidism patients were aged 18 to 65 years and newly diagnosed, with disease duration of less than 2 months. The study excluded patients with uncontrolled infections, other autoimmune diseases, pregnancy or lactation. Clinical symptoms, serum thyroxine and TRAb, thyroid ultrasound, and orbital computed tomography formed the basis for the diagnoses. The TCR CDR3 was subjected to a first round of RT-PCR using the HTBI primer set and the Qiagen OneStep RT-PCR kit. Most expanded thyroid clonotypes (frequency above 0.001) were also found in blood, which suggests that blood repertoires may mirror thyroid immune responses. A model built on a 13 V-J signature distinguished ophthalmopathy from stable hyperthyroidism, reaching 87.88% sensitivity and about 81% specificity in cross-validation and 80%/75% in testing. In validation, the model predicted progression to ophthalmopathy with approximately 71% sensitivity and about 72% specificity, a median of around six months before onset. To identify distinguishing TCR V-J signatures, a discovery cohort of about 95 patients was used, comprising 40 to 45 with Graves' ophthalmopathy and 57 with stable Graves' hyperthyroidism. Whether ophthalmopathy could be predicted prospectively was tested in an independent validation cohort made up of roughly 20 hyperthyroidism patients plus 17 patients who later progressed to ophthalmopathy. The 100 or so discovery patients were randomly split 7:3 into training and test sets. Thyroid tissue and blood T-cell repertoires from six Graves' hyperthyroidism patients were also compared in the study. Once sampling was done, hyperthyroidism patients were given methimazole at a starting dose of 30 mg daily, whereas ophthalmopathy patients were given high-dose intravenous methylprednisolone. A second multiplex PCR round built the libraries, followed by size selection and purification. Libraries were sequenced paired-end with 100 bp reads on an Illumina HiSeq2000. Raw data were processed with SOAPnuke, discarding reads with adapters, uncalled bases, mean Phred below 15, or no exact constant-primer or identifier match. COPE v1.2.5 was used to merge the high-quality paired reads, and each unique nucleotide sequence was defined as a clonotype. Clonotypes were aligned to IMGT TRBV, TRBD and TRBJ reference segments using MiTCR v1.1. Only V-J combinations with frequency above 0.0001, covering approximately 99% of repertoires, were analysed. A TCS score was defined as the ratio of F50 (clonal expansion) to E x V (chaos), with BLOSUM62-based TCRdist applied between CDR3 peptides within each V-J. Welch's t-statistics and random forest reduced just over 500 V-J features to 13, which were used in a naive Bayes classifier (R e1071). No statistical method was used to fix the sample size in advance, and group allocation was not hidden from the investigators. The paper reports TCR Vbeta CDR3 sequencing of fewer than 150 peripheral blood samples: around 41 ophthalmopathy, roughly 80 hyperthyroidism and approximately 17 progressor patients.

The specimen was peripheral blood mononuclear cells (PBMCs), collected at new diagnosis, from a patient treated with antithyroid drugs. This receptor was identified in a woman in her 30s with Graves disease. Donor details come from another sample of the same person, matched by shared clones. The V gene is TRBV6-1 and the J gene is TRBJ1-2; a tentative D call is TRBD1 (6 bases match). DNA sequence: TGTGCCAGCAGTCTAGGCCCTGGGGGCAGCTACACCTTC. Its coded protein is CASSLGPGGSYTF.